A single sample is the source of the 27 T cell receptor beta chains below, sequenced in a study of T cells after yellow fever vaccination. TCRdb reprocessed the 5' RACE reads with MiXCR, giving one entry per CDR3 protein. The table lists around 330,000 distinct CDR3 sequences, less than 4.5% of them singletons. Specimen: PBMCs, collected on the day of the yellow fever booster vaccination. These receptors originate from a man aged 18-30 years who received the YFV17D yellow fever vaccine.

The gene calls are TRBV20-1 and TRBJ1-2; D uncertain. The germline CDR1 and CDR2 sequences are DFQATT and SNEGSKA (reference sequence). The CDR3 spans 12 residues. V shed 6 bases and J shed 4 bases, with 12 bases lying between them. The CDR3 region has the DNA TGCAGTGCGCCGTGGGCGGCCTATGGCTACACCTTC. Residues: CSAPWAAYGYTF.

This clonotype was seen more than once but under ten times. V usage is TRBV4-3 and J usage is TRBJ2-7; TRBD2 agrees at 11 bases. The V and J ends lost 1 base and 4 bases, in that order; junction bases with no gene match: 3. The germline V gene encodes CDR1 LGHNA and CDR2 YSLEER. CDR3 size: 15 residues. CDR3 bases: TGCGCCAGCAGCCAAGTAGCGGGGGGGATATACGAGCAGTACTTC. Amino acid sequence: CASSQVAGGIYEQYF.

This clonotype was recorded at least ten times. V gene TRBV6-5 combines with J gene TRBJ2-2; the D gene is possibly TRBD1 (7 bases). The V end was cut by 6 bases, the J end by 2 bases, with 13 bases between. The CDR3 consists of 15 residues. Germline V lookup: CDR1 MNHEY, CDR2 SVGAGI. CDR3 region: CASSHRGLNTGELFF. For the CDR3, the DNA is TGTGCCAGCAGCCACAGGGGACTTAACACCGGGGAGCTGTTTTTT.

This clonotype was observed at least ten times. The rearrangement uses TRBV7-2 and TRBJ2-3; 7 nucleotides line up with TRBD2. V shed 0 bases, J shed 2 bases, and the junction held 2 bases outside the gene matches. Germline assignment: CDR1 SGHTA and CDR2 FQGNSA. The CDR3 is 15 residues long. CDR3 bases: TGTGCCAGCAGCTTAGCCGGGGGGAACACAGATACGCAGTATTTT. Translation gives CASSLAGGNTDTQYF.

This clonotype showed up just a few times. The chain recombines TRBV12-3 or TRBV12-4 with TRBJ1-1; D is unclear. The V and J ends lost 3 bases and 4 bases respectively, with 9 bases between them. The CDR3 spans 13 residues. CDR3: CASSFQEFTEAFF. The CDR3 nucleotides read TGTGCCAGCAGTTTTCAGGAGTTCACTGAAGCTTTCTTT.

The rearrangement joins TRBV6-6 to TRBJ2-1; TRBD1 is a possible D gene (6 bases). The CDR3 runs 15 residues. Germline CDR1 reads MNHNY; CDR2 reads SVGAGI (reference sequence). The V gene lost 10 bases and the J gene lost 7 bases, with 23 bases spanning the gap. CDR3: CATIWGWDKGNEQFF. In DNA, the CDR3 is TGTGCCACCATATGGGGATGGGACAAGGGAAATGAGCAGTTCTTC.

This rearrangement joins TRBV3-1 to TRBJ2-1, with D maybe TRBD2 (6 bases). The CDR3 spans 16 residues. The germline gives CDR1 LGHDT, CDR2 YNNKEL (reference sequence). V lost 0 bases and J lost 10, with 19 bases in between. CDR3 loop: CASSQEGGGGATEQFF. Written as DNA, the CDR3 is TGTGCCAGCAGCCAAGAGGGCGGCGGAGGGGCGACGGAGCAGTTCTTC.

The sample holds many counts of this clonotype. The chain recombines TRBV25-1 with TRBJ2-1; D possibly corresponds to TRBD2 (6 bases). The V end was cut by 7 bases, the J end by 4 bases, with 20 bases between. From germline, CDR1 is MGHDK and CDR2 SYGVNS. The CDR3 extends over 16 amino acids. The CDR3 is CASNTYYGRGYNEQFF. The CDR3 nucleotides read TGTGCCAGCAATACTTACTACGGGAGAGGGTACAATGAGCAGTTCTTC.

This clonotype occurred many times. The chain is built from TRBV7-9 and TRBJ1-1; D is possibly TRBD1 (5 bases). The V gene lost 1 base and the J gene lost 7 bases, with 7 bases spanning the gap. CDR3 length: 12 amino acids. CDR1 is SEHNR, CDR2 FQNEAQ, per germline (reference sequence). The DNA for the CDR3 is TGTGCCAGCAGCTTAGGAGGGGATGAAGCTTTCTTT. It translates to CASSLGGDEAFF.

The V and J genes are TRBV27 and TRBJ2-7; a weak D match, TRBD2 (6 bases). Germline V CDR1 and CDR2: MNHEY, SMNVEV (reference sequence). CDR3 length: 15 amino acids. The V end lost 8 bases, the J end lost 0 bases, and 17 bases lay between the germline ends. The CDR3 DNA sequence: TGTGCCAGCCCGAAACGGGACTCGCTCTCCTACGAGCAGTACGTC. Protein: CASPKRDSLSYEQYV.

In this sample, this clonotype turned up many times. The chain carries TRBV7-9 and TRBJ2-3, with TRBD1 matching 7 bases. Trimming removed 4 bases from V and 4 bases from J; junction bases left unmatched: 14. Per the germline V gene, CDR1 is SEHNR and CDR2 is FQNEAQ (reference sequence). The CDR3 is 17 amino acids. The CDR3 loop is CASSSIRGDRDADTQYF. The CDR3 DNA reads TGTGCCAGCAGCTCTATTAGGGGAGACAGGGACGCAGATACGCAGTATTTT.

The sample holds many counts of this clonotype. The chain carries TRBV4-1 and TRBJ2-2; D perhaps matches TRBD1 (5 bases). Germline V gene lookup returns CDR1 MGHRA and CDR2 YSYEKL. V lost 2 bases, J lost 6 bases, and 13 bases lay in between. The CDR3 contains 15 residues. The CDR3: CASSQLQGEPGELFF. The CDR3, as DNA: TGCGCCAGCAGCCAACTGCAGGGCGAGCCCGGGGAGCTGTTTTTT.

This clonotype was observed a few times. This rearrangement joins TRBV27 to TRBJ2-1; 10 bases fit TRBD1. The CDR3 runs to 11 residues. Germline CDR1 reads MNHEY; CDR2 reads SMNVEV (reference sequence). Trimming removed 9 bases from V and 15 bases from J; junction bases left unmatched: 8. DNA of the CDR3: TGTGCCAGTCGCTCCGGGACAGGGGTGTTCTTC. Its protein product is CASRSGTGVFF.

A few counts support this clonotype. This chain links TRBV20-1 with TRBJ1-6, with a tentative D call TRBD1 (6 bases). The germline V gene encodes CDR1 DFQATT and CDR2 SNEGSKA (reference sequence). Trimming pared 3 bases from V and 2 bases from J, leaving 11 bases between. CDR3 length: 15 amino acids. The CDR3 DNA reads as TGCAGTGCTAGGAAAAGGGGGACCTATAATTCACCCCTCCACTTT. It translates to CSARKRGTYNSPLHF.

In this sample, this clonotype turned up many times. The chain has TRBV7-9 and TRBJ2-5, with D possibly TRBD1 on 5 matching bases. This CDR3 has 14 amino acids. Trimming shortened V by 4 bases and J by 5 bases, and 14 bases separated the two germline ends. The germline CDR1 and CDR2 sequences are SEHNR and FQNEAQ (reference sequence). The DNA of the CDR3 is TGTGCCAGCAGCTACGGTGGGGCCGGGGAGACCCAGTACTTC. It is translated as CASSYGGAGETQYF.

This clonotype was observed many times. The chain recombines TRBV20-1 with TRBJ2-2; D is ambiguous. V lost 4 bases and J lost 3, with 3 bases in between. Germline CDR1 and CDR2: DFQATT and SNEGSKA (reference sequence). The CDR3 is 11 residues long. CDR3 in amino acids: CSATDTGELFF. As DNA, the CDR3 is TGCAGTGCTACAGACACCGGGGAGCTGTTTTTT.

This clonotype was counted at least ten times. The rearrangement uses TRBV6-2 or TRBV6-3 and TRBJ2-3, with D tentatively TRBD1 (5 bases). In germline, CDR1 is MNHEY, CDR2 SVGEGT. The V end lost 6 bases, the J end lost 4 bases, and 23 bases lay between the germline ends. The CDR3 consists of 17 residues. This chain's CDR3 is CASRADWGTPWADTQYF. The CDR3 DNA reads as TGTGCCAGCAGGGCTGACTGGGGCACACCCTGGGCAGATACGCAGTATTTT.

The chain links TRBV7-2 to TRBJ1-1; D gene unclear. Looked up from germline, CDR1 is SGHTA and CDR2 is FQGNSA. The V end lost 3 bases, the J end lost 3 bases, and 11 bases lay between the germline ends. There are 14 residues in the CDR3. The CDR3 loop is CASSFSEFDTEAFF. CDR3 in DNA: TGTGCCAGCAGCTTCTCGGAGTTCGACACTGAAGCTTTCTTT.

In this sample, this clonotype turned up many times. The V and J genes are TRBV5-1 and TRBJ2-1; TRBD2 matches at 9 bases. With 1 base clipped from V and 0 bases from J, the junction kept 5 bases outside the gene matches. This CDR3 has 17 residues. Looked up from germline, CDR1 is SGHRS and CDR2 is YFSETQ. The CDR3 region has the DNA TGCGCCAGCAGCTTGTTTCTAGCGGGGAGCTCCTACAATGAGCAGTTCTTC. Translating it yields CASSLFLAGSSYNEQFF.

This clonotype was counted a few times. The chain is built from TRBV28 and TRBJ1-6; 10 bases align to TRBD1. Trimming cost V 3 bases and J 7 bases; bases outside gene matches: 3. The CDR3 is made up of 15 amino acids. Germline CDR1 reads MDHEN; CDR2 reads SYDVKM. The DNA of the CDR3 is TGTGCCAGCAGTTTTCCGGGACAGGGGAATTCACCCCTCCACTTT. It translates to CASSFPGQGNSPLHF.

This clonotype was recorded many times. The chain links TRBV5-1 to TRBJ2-5; D gene ambiguous. V shed 7 bases and J shed 4 bases, with 17 bases lying between them. The V gene's germline CDR1 is SGHRS and CDR2 YFSETQ. The CDR3 loop spans 14 amino acids. CDR3 nucleotide sequence: TGCGCCAGCTCCGGTAGTTACCAAGGAGAGACCCAGTACTTC. The encoded protein is CASSGSYQGETQYF.

This chain uses TRBV7-2 with TRBJ2-2; D possibly corresponds to TRBD2 (6 bases). Germline V gives CDR1 SGHTA, CDR2 FQGNSA. Trimming left V 2 bases short and J 3 bases short, with 10 bases between. The length of the CDR3 is 15 residues. The CDR3 here is CASSLFGGDTGELFF. CDR3 DNA sequence: TGTGCCAGCAGCTTATTCGGCGGGGACACCGGGGAGCTGTTTTTT.

This clonotype was counted only a few times. The chain uses TRBV25-1 and TRBJ2-5; TRBD2 matches at 9 bases. The CDR3 is made up of 17 amino acids. The V gene's germline CDR1 is MGHDK and CDR2 SYGVNS. Losses at the gene ends were 2 bases for V and 5 bases for J; bases not matched to a gene: 12. CDR3: CASSERRTKRGVETQYF. Here the CDR3 DNA reads TGTGCCAGCAGTGAACGCCGCACAAAGCGGGGGGTTGAGACCCAGTACTTC.

This clonotype appeared a few times. This chain links TRBV20-1 with TRBJ1-5; 7 nucleotides line up with TRBD1. CDR3 length equals 13 residues. CDR1 and CDR2 from the germline V gene are DFQATT and SNEGSKA (reference sequence). Trimming removed 6 bases from V and 4 bases from J; junction bases left unmatched: 6. The chain's CDR3 is CSADREGNQPQHF. The CDR3 DNA reads as TGCAGTGCCGACAGGGAGGGTAATCAGCCCCAGCATTTT.

The table lists this clonotype with a few counts. The rearrangement joins TRBV28 to TRBJ1-2; 7 nucleotides align to TRBD1. The CDR3 has 17 amino acids. Germline V lookup: CDR1 MDHEN, CDR2 SYDVKM. V lost 7 bases and J lost 2; bases outside the gene matches: 16. Written as DNA, the CDR3 is TGTGCCAGCAACGAAGGGAAATGGGGCAGGGGGAACTATGGCTACACCTTC. This translates into CASNEGKWGRGNYGYTF.

The V call is TRBV5-1, the J call TRBJ2-5; D not resolved. Germline assignment: CDR1 SGHRS and CDR2 YFSETQ. V was pared by 7 bases and J by 1 base, with 14 bases between. The CDR3 has 14 residues. The CDR3: CASCTIGSQETQYF. The DNA of the CDR3 is TGCGCCAGCTGCACTATTGGCAGCCAAGAGACCCAGTACTTC.

This clonotype was seen many times. The rearrangement uses TRBV7-3 and TRBJ2-2; perhaps TRBD2 as D (5 bases). CDR1 and CDR2 from the germline V gene are SGHTA and FQGTGA. Trimming left V 1 base short and J 6 bases short, with 12 bases between. The CDR3 covers 15 residues. This CDR3 is CASSLRGRGPGELFF. The CDR3 coding sequence is TGTGCCAGCAGCTTAAGAGGGCGTGGGCCCGGGGAGCTGTTTTTT.